Below are 16 T cell receptor beta chains sequenced from a single sample in a study of T cells after yellow fever vaccination. MiXCR, run by TCRdb on the 5' RACE reads, gives a single entry per CDR3 protein. The data show approximately 250,000 distinct CDR3 sequences, with approximately 6.3% seen just once and around 1.1% held by the top ten. The starting material was CD4+ T cells sorted from PBMCs, obtained on the day of the yellow fever booster vaccination. The receptors derive from a man younger than 45 who received the YFV17D yellow fever vaccine.

Many counts were recorded for this clonotype. Here the CDR3 reads CSASFPGEITRDEQYF. The DNA of the CDR3 is TGCAGTGCTAGTTTTCCGGGAGAGATAACACGGGACGAGCAGTACTTC. V gene TRBV20-1 combines with J gene TRBJ2-7; D may be TRBD2 (6 bases). Trimming removed 3 bases from V and 5 bases from J, with 23 bases in between. CDR1 is DFQATT, CDR2 SNEGSKA, per germline (reference sequence). The CDR3 is made up of 16 amino acids.

A few counts support this clonotype. The V call is TRBV20-1, the J call TRBJ2-1; 9 bases align to TRBD2. Germline V gives CDR1 DFQATT, CDR2 SNEGSKA (reference sequence). V dropped 1 base and J dropped 8; count of bases not matched to a gene: 9. This CDR3 has 15 amino acids. The CDR3 DNA follows: TGCAGTGCTAGAGTTGCGGGACTAGCCCGGGATGAGCAGTTCTTC. The encoded protein is CSARVAGLARDEQFF.

At least ten counts were recorded for this clonotype. The chain combines TRBV14 with TRBJ2-5, with TRBD2 identical over 7 bases. Germline V gene data show CDR1 as SGHDN and CDR2 as FVKESK. The ends lost 4 bases at V and 2 bases at J; junction bases unmatched: 7. There are 15 residues in the CDR3. CDR3 protein: CASSPGLGQQETQYF. In nucleotides, the CDR3 is TGTGCCAGCAGCCCAGGACTAGGCCAGCAAGAGACCCAGTACTTC.

Only a few counts were recorded for this clonotype. This chain links TRBV20-1 with TRBJ2-3; the match to TRBD2 covers 11 bases. CDR3 length equals 17 residues. Germline V gives CDR1 DFQATT, CDR2 SNEGSKA (reference sequence). Trimming removed 0 bases from V and 2 bases from J; junction bases left unmatched: 7. The CDR3 reads CSARDIRLAGITDTQYF. The DNA for the CDR3 is TGCAGTGCTAGAGATATCCGACTAGCGGGGATCACAGATACGCAGTATTTT.

This clonotype was seen more than once but under ten times. Here the CDR3 DNA reads TGTGCCAGCTCACCAACAGGGAACCAAGAGACCCAGTACTTC. Protein: CASSPTGNQETQYF. The chain recombines TRBV18 with TRBJ2-5; maybe TRBD1 (6 bases). This CDR3 has 14 amino acids. Germline V gives CDR1 KGHSH, CDR2 LQKENI. Trimming shortened V by 2 bases and J by 0 bases, and 7 bases separated the two germline ends.

This clonotype appeared a few times. Its ends do not fully match the called genes, so a read error is possible. This sequence joins TRBV7-2 and TRBJ2-2, with a possible D match to TRBD2 (5 bases). Germline assignment: CDR1 SGHTA and CDR2 FQGNSA. This CDR3 region has 13 residues. As DNA, the CDR3 is TGTGCCAGCAGCTCCGGGAACGCCGGGGAGCTGTTTTTT. Protein product: CASSSGNAGELFF.

CDR3 nucleotides: TGTGCCAGCAGTCGGTGGACAGCCGGGACTAGCAAGCAGTTCTTC. Translated: CASSRWTAGTSKQFF. The gene calls are TRBV6-2 or TRBV6-3 and TRBJ2-1; 9 positions match TRBD2. This CDR3 contains 15 residues. CDR1 MNHEY and CDR2 SVGEGT come from the germline V gene. The junction had 13 bases not matched to a gene; V was cut back by 5 bases and J by 11 bases.

This chain uses TRBV29-1 with TRBJ1-1; D is perhaps TRBD1 (5 bases). CDR1 and CDR2 from the germline V gene are SQVTM and ANQGSEA. This CDR3 spans 11 amino acids. Trimming removed 6 bases at V and 6 bases at J, with 11 bases between. CDR3 bases: TGCAGCGTCGTTGGGACCGCTGAAGCTTTCTTT. This translates into CSVVGTAEAFF. The whole variable domain, remainder taken from reference TRBV29-1 and TRBJ1-1, is SAVISQKPSRDICQRGTSLTIQCQVDSQVTMMFWYRQQPGQSLTLIATANQGSEATYESGFVIDKFPISRPNLTFSTLTVSNMSPEDSSIYLCSVVGTAEAFFGQGTRLTVV.

This chain uses TRBV10-3 with TRBJ2-7; tentative D call: TRBD2 (5 bases). CDR1 is ENHRY, CDR2 SYGVKD, per germline. The V end lost 2 bases, the J end lost 6 bases, and 14 bases lay between the germline ends. The CDR3 is 14 residues long. CDR3 DNA sequence: TGTGCCATCAGTGAGACGGAGGTCCTCATCGAGCAGTACTTC. Encoded protein: CAISETEVLIEQYF.

The table lists this clonotype with many counts. The V call is TRBV5-1, the J call TRBJ1-5, with D tentatively TRBD1 (6 bases). The CDR3 is made up of 14 amino acids. Trimming took off 4 bases at V and 9 bases at J, with 17 bases between the two ends. In germline, CDR1 is SGHRS, CDR2 YFSETQ. The CDR3 DNA reads TGCGCCAGCAGCGCCCGAGGAGGGGGAGGGCCCCAGCATTTT. Translating gives CASSARGGGGPQHF.

V usage is TRBV28 and J usage is TRBJ2-7; 8 bases align to TRBD1. The CDR3 has 16 residues. Germline loops: CDR1 MDHEN, CDR2 SYDVKM. V lost 4 bases, J lost 4 bases, and 12 bases stayed unmatched. CDR3 DNA: TGTGCCAGCAGTTCGCTCCCCGACAGGGGACGGTACGAGCAGTACTTC. Translation gives CASSSLPDRGRYEQYF.

The table lists this clonotype with many counts. This rearrangement joins TRBV10-3 to TRBJ2-2; 7 positions agree with TRBD1. The length of the CDR3 is 13 residues. With V trimmed by 7 bases and J by 5 bases, 4 bases remained unmatched. CDR1 is ENHRY, CDR2 SYGVKD, per germline. This CDR3 reads CAITPQGTGELFF. The CDR3 DNA reads TGTGCCATCACTCCACAGGGGACCGGGGAGCTGTTTTTT.

In its sample, this clonotype was seen many times. The chain has TRBV20-1 and TRBJ2-1; no clear D gene. Trimming left V 0 bases short and J 6 bases short, with 12 bases between. The germline gives CDR1 DFQATT, CDR2 SNEGSKA (reference sequence). The CDR3 totals 14 residues. The CDR3 bases are TGCAGTGCTAGAGAAGGTTTGGGCCGCAATGAGCAGTTCTTC. As protein: CSAREGLGRNEQFF.

In its sample, this clonotype was seen many times. The chain carries TRBV11-2 and TRBJ2-7, with TRBD2 matching 7 bases. CDR1 is SGHAT and CDR2 is FQNNGV in the germline V gene. The junction had 9 bases not matched to a gene; V was cut back by 0 bases and J by 7 bases. The length of the CDR3 is 15 residues. CDR3 nucleotides: TGTGCCAGCAGCTTAGATACGTGGGAGGGAGGAGAGCAGTACTTC. It codes for CASSLDTWEGGEQYF.

The V and J genes are TRBV19 and TRBJ2-7, with 8 bases fitting TRBD2. V was clipped by 6 bases and J by 3 bases; unmatched bases: 13. The CDR3 covers 16 residues. Germline V gene data show CDR1 as LNHDA and CDR2 as SQIVND (reference sequence). The CDR3 region has the DNA TGTGCCAGTAGCGAAGGCACAAAGCGGGAGTACTACGAGCAGTACTTC. This sequence encodes CASSEGTKREYYEQYF.

This clonotype was picked up a small number of times. The V gene is TRBV7-8, the J gene TRBJ2-2; tentatively, D is TRBD2 (6 bases). Germline V gives CDR1 SGHVS, CDR2 FQNEAQ. Trimming removed 5 bases at V and 7 bases at J, with 20 bases between. There are 16 residues in the CDR3. The CDR3 protein is CASSPRGGAQGGELFF. DNA of the CDR3: TGTGCCAGCAGCCCCAGAGGAGGGGCGCAAGGCGGGGAGCTGTTTTTT.